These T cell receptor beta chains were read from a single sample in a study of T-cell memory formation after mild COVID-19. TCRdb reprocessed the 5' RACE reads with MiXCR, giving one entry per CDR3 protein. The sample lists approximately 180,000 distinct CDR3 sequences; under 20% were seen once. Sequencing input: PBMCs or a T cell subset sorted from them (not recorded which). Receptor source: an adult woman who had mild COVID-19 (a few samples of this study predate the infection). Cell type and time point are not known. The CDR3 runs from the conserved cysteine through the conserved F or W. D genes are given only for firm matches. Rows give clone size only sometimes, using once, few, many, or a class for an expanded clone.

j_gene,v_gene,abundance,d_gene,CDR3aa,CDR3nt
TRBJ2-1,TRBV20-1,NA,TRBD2,CSARGAGTRPYNEQFF,TGCAGTGCTAGAGGCGCCGGGACTAGGCCTTACAATGAGCAGTTCTTC
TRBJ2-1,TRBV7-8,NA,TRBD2,CASSLVGSGRADEQFF,TGTGCCAGCAGCTTAGTTGGGAGCGGGAGGGCGGATGAGCAGTTCTTC
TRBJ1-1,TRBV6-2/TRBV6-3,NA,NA,CASTRGVRNTEAFF,TGTGCCAGCACCAGGGGCGTTCGGAACACTGAAGCTTTCTTT
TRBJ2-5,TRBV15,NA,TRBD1,CATSRGFLGQGGETQYF,TGTGCCACCAGCAGGGGGTTCCTGGGACAGGGAGGCGAGACCCAGTACTTC
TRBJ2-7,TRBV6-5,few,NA,CASSSPWGLRGSYEQYF,TGTGCCAGCAGTTCCCCCTGGGGCCTCAGGGGCTCCTACGAGCAGTACTTC
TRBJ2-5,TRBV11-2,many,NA,CASSLEPPETQYF,TGTGCCAGCAGCTTAGAGCCCCCAGAGACCCAGTACTTC
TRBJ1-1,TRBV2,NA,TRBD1,CASSGGTGRNTEAFF,TGTGCCAGCAGTGGGGGGACAGGCCGGAACACTGAAGCTTTCTTT
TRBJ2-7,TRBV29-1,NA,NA,CSVESASDNYEQYF,TGCAGCGTTGAATCCGCTAGCGATAACTACGAGCAGTACTTC
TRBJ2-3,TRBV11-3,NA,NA,CASSSQGRADTQYF,TGTGCCAGCAGCTCCCAGGGGCGAGCAGATACGCAGTATTTT
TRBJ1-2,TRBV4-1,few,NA,CASSRAGGVLNYGYTF,TGCGCCAGCAGCCGTGCGGGGGGGGTATTAAACTATGGCTACACCTTC
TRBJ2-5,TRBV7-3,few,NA,CASSLMGGQETQYF,TGTGCCAGCAGCTTAATGGGGGGCCAAGAGACCCAGTACTTC
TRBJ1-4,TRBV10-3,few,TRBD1,CAISEQGADEKLFF,TGTGCCATCAGTGAACAGGGGGCAGATGAAAAACTGTTTTTT
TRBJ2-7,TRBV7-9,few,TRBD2,CASSLASLAGYEQYF,TGTGCCAGCAGCTTAGCGTCACTAGCGGGCTACGAGCAGTACTTC
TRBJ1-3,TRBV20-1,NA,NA,CSASATASPRNTIYF,TGCAGTGCTAGTGCGACGGCGAGTCCGCGAAACACCATATATTTT
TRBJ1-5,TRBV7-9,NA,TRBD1,CASSLGTGGSSNQPQHF,TGTGCCAGCAGCTTAGGCACAGGGGGCTCTAGCAATCAGCCCCAGCATTTT
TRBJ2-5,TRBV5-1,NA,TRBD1,CASSELGQGEETQYF,TGCGCCAGCAGCGAATTGGGACAGGGGGAAGAGACCCAGTACTTC
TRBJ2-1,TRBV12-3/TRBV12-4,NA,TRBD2,CASSKRTSGVSSYNEQFF,TGTGCCAGCAGCAAGAGGACTAGCGGGGTCAGCTCCTACAATGAGCAGTTCTTC
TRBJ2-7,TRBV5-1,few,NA,CASSLSGASYEQYF,TGCGCCAGCAGCTTGTCCGGGGCCTCCTACGAGCAGTACTTC